The entry below describes one T cell receptor beta chain. These data are taken from a study of T cell changes during pregnancy in multiple sclerosis. The CDR3 runs 13 residues. Germline V lookup: CDR1 SGHTA, CDR2 FQGNSA. V lost 3 bases and J 6 bases, leaving 9 bases between the germline ends. TCRdb keeps only in-frame clones here, not all; method: immunoSEQ multiplex PCR. Of some 49,000 clones in the sample, approximately 95% were seen once. This receptor was obtained from a female donor with multiple sclerosis, enrolled in a pregnancy study. The source was CD8+ T cells from peripheral blood mononuclear cells, collected in the first trimester of pregnancy. V usage is TRBV7-2 and J usage is TRBJ2-1; possibly TRBD2 for D (5 bases). The CDR3 spells CASSFSVANEQFF. The CDR3 nucleotides read TGTGCCAGCAGCTTTAGCGTGGCCAATGAGCAGTTCTTC.